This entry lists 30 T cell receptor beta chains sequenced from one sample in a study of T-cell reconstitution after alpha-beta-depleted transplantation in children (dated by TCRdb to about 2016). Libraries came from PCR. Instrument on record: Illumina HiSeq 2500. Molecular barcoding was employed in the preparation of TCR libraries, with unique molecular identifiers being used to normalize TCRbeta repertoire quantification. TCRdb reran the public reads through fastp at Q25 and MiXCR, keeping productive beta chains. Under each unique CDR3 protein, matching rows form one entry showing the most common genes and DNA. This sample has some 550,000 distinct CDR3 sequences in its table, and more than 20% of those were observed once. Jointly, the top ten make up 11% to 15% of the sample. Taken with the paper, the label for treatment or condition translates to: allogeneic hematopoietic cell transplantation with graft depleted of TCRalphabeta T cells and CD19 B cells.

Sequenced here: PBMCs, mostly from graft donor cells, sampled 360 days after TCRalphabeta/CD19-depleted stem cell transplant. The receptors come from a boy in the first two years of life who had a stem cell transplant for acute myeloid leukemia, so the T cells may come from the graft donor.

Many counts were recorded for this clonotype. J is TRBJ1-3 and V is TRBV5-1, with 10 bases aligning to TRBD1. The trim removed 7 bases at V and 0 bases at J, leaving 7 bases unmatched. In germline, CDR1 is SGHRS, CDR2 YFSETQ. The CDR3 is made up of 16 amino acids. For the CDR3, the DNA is TGCGCCAGCTCATGGGGACAGGGGATCTCTGGAAACACCATATATTTT. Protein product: CASSWGQGISGNTIYF.

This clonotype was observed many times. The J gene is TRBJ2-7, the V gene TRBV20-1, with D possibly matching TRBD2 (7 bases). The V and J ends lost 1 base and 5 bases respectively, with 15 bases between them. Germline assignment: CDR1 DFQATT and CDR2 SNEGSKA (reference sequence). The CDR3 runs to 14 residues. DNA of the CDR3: TGCAGTGCTAGAGCAGGAGGGGGGGCGAACGAGCAGTACGTC. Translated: CSARAGGGANEQYV.

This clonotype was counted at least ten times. CDR3 in DNA: TGTGCCACCAGTGATTTGAAGGTCTCCTACAATGAGCAGTTCTTC. Its protein is CATSDLKVSYNEQFF. The rearrangement uses TRBV24-1 and TRBJ2-1; D gene ambiguous. V lost 0 bases and J 0 bases, leaving 5 bases between the germline ends. CDR3 length: 15 residues. Germline CDR1 KGHDR, CDR2 SFDVKD.

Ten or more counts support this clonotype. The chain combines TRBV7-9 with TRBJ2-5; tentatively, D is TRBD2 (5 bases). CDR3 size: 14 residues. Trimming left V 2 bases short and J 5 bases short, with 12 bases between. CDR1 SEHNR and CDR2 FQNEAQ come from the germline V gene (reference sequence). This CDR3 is CASSLLVEGETQYF. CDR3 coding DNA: TGTGCCAGCAGCTTACTAGTAGAGGGCGAGACCCAGTACTTC.

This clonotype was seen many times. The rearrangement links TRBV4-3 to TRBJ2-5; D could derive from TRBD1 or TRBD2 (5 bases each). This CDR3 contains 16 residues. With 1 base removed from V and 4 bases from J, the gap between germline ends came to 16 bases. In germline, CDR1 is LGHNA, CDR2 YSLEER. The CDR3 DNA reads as TGCGCCAGCAGCCAAGGAGGTGGGGGAGTAGGAGAGACCCAGTACTTC. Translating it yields CASSQGGGGVGETQYF.

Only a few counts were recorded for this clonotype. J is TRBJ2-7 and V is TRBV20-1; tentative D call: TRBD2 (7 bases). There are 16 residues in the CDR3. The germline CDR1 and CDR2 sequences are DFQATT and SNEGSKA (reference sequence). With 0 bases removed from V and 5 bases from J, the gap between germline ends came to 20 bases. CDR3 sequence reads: CSARDVPRGAENEQYF. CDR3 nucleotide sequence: TGCAGTGCTAGAGATGTACCTCGGGGGGCAGAAAACGAGCAGTACTTC.

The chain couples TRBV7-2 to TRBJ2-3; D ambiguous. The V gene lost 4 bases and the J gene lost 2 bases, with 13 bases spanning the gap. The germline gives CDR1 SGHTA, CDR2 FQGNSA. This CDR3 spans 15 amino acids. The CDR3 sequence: CASSSPLGNTDTQYF. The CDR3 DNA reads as TGTGCCAGCAGCTCTCCCCTAGGGAACACAGATACGCAGTATTTT.

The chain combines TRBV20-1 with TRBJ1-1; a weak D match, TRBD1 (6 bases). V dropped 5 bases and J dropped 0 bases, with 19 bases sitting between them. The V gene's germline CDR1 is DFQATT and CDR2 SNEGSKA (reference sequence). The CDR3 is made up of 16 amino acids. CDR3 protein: CSAPHRVLFLNTEAFF. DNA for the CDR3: TGCAGTGCTCCTCACAGGGTCCTTTTTTTGAACACTGAAGCTTTCTTT.

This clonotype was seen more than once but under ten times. The CDR3 is CSAPRDYPQFF. Here the CDR3 DNA reads TGCAGTGCTCCGCGGGACTACCCACAGTTCTTC. The chain combines TRBV20-1 with TRBJ2-1; 7 bases align to TRBD2. The CDR3 loop spans 11 amino acids. Germline V gene lookup returns CDR1 DFQATT and CDR2 SNEGSKA (reference sequence). V was pared by 5 bases and J by 13 bases, with 8 bases of the junction left unmatched.

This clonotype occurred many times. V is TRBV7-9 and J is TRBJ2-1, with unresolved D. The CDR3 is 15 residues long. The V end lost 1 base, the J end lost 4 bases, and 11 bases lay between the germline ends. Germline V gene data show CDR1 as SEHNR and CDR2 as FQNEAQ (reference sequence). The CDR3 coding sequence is TGTGCCAGCAGCTTAGTGGGCTCCATTTACAATGAGCAGTTCTTC. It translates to CASSLVGSIYNEQFF. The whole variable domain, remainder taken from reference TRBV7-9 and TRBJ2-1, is DTGVSQNPRHKITKRGQNVTFRCDPISEHNRLYWYRQTLGQGPEFLTYFQNEAQLEKSRLLSDRFSAERPKGSFSTLEIQRTEQGDSAMYLCASSLVGSIYNEQFFGPGTRLTVL.

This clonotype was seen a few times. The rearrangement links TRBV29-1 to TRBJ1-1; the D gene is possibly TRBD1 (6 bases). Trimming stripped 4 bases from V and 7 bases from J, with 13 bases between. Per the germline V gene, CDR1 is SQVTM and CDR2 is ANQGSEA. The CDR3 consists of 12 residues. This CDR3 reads CSVVGGANEAFF. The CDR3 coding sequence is TGCAGCGTTGTTGGGGGCGCGAATGAAGCTTTCTTT.

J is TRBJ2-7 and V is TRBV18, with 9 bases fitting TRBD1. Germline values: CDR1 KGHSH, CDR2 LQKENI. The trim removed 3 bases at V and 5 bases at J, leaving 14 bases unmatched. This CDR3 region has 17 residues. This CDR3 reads CASSPFGPGQGGNEQYV. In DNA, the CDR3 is TGTGCCAGCTCACCGTTTGGACCGGGACAGGGAGGAAACGAGCAGTACGTC.

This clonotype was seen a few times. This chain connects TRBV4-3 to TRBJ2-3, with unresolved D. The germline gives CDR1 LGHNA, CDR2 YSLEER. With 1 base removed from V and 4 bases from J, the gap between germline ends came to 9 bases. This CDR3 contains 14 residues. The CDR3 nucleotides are TGCGCCAGCAGCCAAGGGGTATCCGCAGATACGCAGTATTTT. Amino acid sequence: CASSQGVSADTQYF.

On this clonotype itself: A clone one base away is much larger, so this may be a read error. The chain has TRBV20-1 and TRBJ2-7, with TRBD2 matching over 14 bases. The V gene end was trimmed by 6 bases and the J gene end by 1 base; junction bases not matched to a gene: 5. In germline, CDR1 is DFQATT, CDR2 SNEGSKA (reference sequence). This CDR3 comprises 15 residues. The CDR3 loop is CSAAGTSGGSYEQYV. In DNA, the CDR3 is TGCAGTGCCGCCGGGACTAGCGGGGGATCCTACGAGCAGTACGTC.

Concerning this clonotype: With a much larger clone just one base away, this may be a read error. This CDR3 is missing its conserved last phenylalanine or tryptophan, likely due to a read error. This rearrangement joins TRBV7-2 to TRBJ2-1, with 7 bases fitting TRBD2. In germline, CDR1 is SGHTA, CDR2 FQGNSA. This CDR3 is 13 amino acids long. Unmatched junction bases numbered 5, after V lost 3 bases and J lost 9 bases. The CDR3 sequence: CASSFAGGGEQFL. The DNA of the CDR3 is TGTGCCAGCAGCTTTGCTGGGGGGGGTGAGCAGTTCTTG.

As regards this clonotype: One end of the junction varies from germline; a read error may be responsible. CDR3 DNA sequence: TGTGCCGGCAGTTTACGCTCGAATTATGGCTACACCTTC. It is translated as CAGSLRSNYGYTF. The V and J genes are TRBV12-3 or TRBV12-4 and TRBJ1-2; no firm D call. The CDR3 sequence is 13 residues long.

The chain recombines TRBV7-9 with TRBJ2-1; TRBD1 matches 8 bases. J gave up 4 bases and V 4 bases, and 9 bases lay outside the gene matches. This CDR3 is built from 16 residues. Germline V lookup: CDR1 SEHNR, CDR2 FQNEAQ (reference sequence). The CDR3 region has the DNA TGTGCCAGCAGCTCTACAGACAGGGGCCCTTACAATGAGCAGTTCTTC. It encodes CASSSTDRGPYNEQFF.

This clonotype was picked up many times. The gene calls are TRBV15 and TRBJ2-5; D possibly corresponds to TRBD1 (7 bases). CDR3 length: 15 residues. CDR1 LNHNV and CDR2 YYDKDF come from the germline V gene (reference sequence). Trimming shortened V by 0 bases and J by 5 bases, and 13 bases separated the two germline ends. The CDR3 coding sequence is TGTGCCACCAGCAGAGATCAGGGGGGCTGGGAGACCCAGTACTTC. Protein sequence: CATSRDQGGWETQYF.

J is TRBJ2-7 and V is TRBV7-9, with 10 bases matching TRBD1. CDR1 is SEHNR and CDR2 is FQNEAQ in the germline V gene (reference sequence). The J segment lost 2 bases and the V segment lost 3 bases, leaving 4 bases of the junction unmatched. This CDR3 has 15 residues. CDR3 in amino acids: CASSFGTGATYEQYF. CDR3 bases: TGTGCCAGCAGCTTCGGGACAGGGGCGACCTACGAGCAGTACTTC.

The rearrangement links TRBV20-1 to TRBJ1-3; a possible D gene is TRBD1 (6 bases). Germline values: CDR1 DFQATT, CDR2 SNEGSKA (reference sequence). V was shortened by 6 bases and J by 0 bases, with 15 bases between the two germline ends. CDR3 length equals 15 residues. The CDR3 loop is CSAEGVRSSGNTIYF. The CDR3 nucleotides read TGCAGTGCCGAGGGGGTCCGGAGCTCTGGAAACACCATATATTTT.

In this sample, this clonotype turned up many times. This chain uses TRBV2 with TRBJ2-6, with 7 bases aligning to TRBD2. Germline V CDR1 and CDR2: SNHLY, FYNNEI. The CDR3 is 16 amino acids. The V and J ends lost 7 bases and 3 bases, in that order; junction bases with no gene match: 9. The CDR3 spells CASTVDGGFGANVLTF. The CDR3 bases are TGTGCCAGCACCGTGGACGGGGGGTTTGGGGCCAACGTCCTGACTTTC.

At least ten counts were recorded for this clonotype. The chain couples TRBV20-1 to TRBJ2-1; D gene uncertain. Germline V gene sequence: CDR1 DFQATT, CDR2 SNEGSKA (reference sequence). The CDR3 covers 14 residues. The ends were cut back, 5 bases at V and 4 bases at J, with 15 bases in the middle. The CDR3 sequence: CSAVRPDTYNEQFF. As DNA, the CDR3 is TGCAGTGCTGTCCGGCCAGATACTTACAATGAGCAGTTCTTC.

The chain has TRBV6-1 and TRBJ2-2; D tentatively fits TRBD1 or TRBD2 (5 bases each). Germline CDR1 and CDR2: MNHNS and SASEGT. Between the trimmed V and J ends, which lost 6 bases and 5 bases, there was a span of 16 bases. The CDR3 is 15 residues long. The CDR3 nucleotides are TGTGCCAGCAGCACCGGGACCTTGATAACCGGGGAGCTGTTTTTT. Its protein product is CASSTGTLITGELFF.

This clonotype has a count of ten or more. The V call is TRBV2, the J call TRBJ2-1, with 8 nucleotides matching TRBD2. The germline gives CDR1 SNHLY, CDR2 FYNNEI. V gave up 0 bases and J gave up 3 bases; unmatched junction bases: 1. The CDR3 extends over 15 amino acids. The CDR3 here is CASSEAGTSYNEQFF. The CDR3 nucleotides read TGTGCCAGCAGTGAAGCTGGGACTAGCTACAATGAGCAGTTCTTC. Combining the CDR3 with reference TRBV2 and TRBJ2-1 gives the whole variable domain EPEVTQTPSHQVTQMGQEVILRCVPISNHLYFYWYRQILGQKVEFLVSFYNNEISEKSEIFDDQFSVERPDGSNFTLKIRSTKLEDSAMYFCASSEAGTSYNEQFFGPGTRLTVL.

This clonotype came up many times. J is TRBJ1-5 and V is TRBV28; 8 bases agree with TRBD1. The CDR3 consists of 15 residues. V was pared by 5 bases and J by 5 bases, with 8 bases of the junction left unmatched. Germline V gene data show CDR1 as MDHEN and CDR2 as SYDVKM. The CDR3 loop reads CASSPSTGVYQPQHF. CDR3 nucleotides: TGTGCCAGCAGTCCCTCGACAGGGGTTTATCAGCCCCAGCATTTT.

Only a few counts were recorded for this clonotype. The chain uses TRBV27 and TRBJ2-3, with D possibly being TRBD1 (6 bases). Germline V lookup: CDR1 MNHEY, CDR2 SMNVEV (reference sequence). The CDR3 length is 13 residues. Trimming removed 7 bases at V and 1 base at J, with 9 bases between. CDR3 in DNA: TGTGCCAGCAATCGACAGGGCACAGATACGCAGTATTTT. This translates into CASNRQGTDTQYF.

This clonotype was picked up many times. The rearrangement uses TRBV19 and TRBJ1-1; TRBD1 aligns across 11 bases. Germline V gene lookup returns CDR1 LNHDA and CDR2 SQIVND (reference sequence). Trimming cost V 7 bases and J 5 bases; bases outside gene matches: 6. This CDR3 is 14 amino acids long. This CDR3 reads CASIRTGGRTEAFF. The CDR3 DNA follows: TGTGCCAGTATCCGGACAGGGGGCCGGACTGAAGCTTTCTTT.

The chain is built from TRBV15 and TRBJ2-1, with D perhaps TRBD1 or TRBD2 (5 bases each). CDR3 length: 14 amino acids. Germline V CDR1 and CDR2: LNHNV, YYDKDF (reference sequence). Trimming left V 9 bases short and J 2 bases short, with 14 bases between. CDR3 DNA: TGTGCCACTACGGGACCCCTACCCTACAATGAGCAGTTCTTC. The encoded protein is CATTGPLPYNEQFF.

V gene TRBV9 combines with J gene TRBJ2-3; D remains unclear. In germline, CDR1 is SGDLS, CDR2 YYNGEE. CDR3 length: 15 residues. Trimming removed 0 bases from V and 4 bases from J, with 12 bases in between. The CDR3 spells CASSVVGRGSDTQYF. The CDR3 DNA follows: TGTGCCAGCAGCGTAGTCGGACGAGGATCAGATACGCAGTATTTT.

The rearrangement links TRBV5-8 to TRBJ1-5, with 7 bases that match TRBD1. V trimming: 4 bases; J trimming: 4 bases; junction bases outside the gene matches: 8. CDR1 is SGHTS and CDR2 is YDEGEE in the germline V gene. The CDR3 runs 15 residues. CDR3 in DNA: TGTGCCAGCAGCCCTGGACAGGTTAAGAATCAGCCCCAGCATTTT. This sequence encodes CASSPGQVKNQPQHF.